These T cell receptor beta chains were read from a single sample in a study of shared clonotypes between healthy human individuals. The assay was immunoSEQ multiplex PCR, and TCRdb's table has in-frame clones only and misses some. The table includes about 490,000 clones, 70% to 80% detected once. The sequencing sample was made of PBMCs. These receptors were collected from a woman aged 40-49 years in good health. Some clones in this sample may be carry-over from other donors' samples. CDR3s include the opening cysteine and the closing phenylalanine or tryptophan. The order of the fields is V gene, CDR3 length, D gene, clone size, J gene, CDR3 DNA, CDR3 protein. A D gene is named only where the DNA matches it firmly. Clone size is given for some rows only: seen once, a few or many times, or a class if the clone is expanded.

V: TRBV7-2; length: 14; D: TRBD2; size: -; J: TRBJ2-5; DNA: TGTGCCAGCAGAAAGGGACTAGCGGGAGAGACCCAGTACTTC; CDR3: CASRKGLAGETQYF
V: TRBV10-3; length: 14; D: -; size: -; J: TRBJ1-3; DNA: TGTGCCATCAGCGACCAGGGCTCAGGAAACACCATATATTTT; CDR3: CAISDQGSGNTIYF
V: TRBV2; length: 15; D: -; size: -; J: TRBJ2-2; DNA: TGTGCCGGCAGTAATAGGTCCCCATACACCGGGGAGCTGTTTTTT; CDR3: CAGSNRSPYTGELFF
V: TRBV5-4; length: 15; D: -; size: -; J: TRBJ2-7; DNA: TGTGCCAGCAGCTTGGGGTGGGGGAGATCCTACGAGCAGTACTTC; CDR3: CASSLGWGRSYEQYF
V: TRBV2; length: 17; D: -; size: -; J: TRBJ2-3; DNA: TGTGCCAGCAGGGGCAGGGCACATGGTATGGGCTTGGATACGCAGTATTTT; CDR3: CASRGRAHGMGLDTQYF
V: TRBV10-3; length: 13; D: -; size: many; J: TRBJ1-2; DNA: TGTGCCATCAGTGATATGTGGGACTATGGCTACACCTTC; CDR3: CAISDMWDYGYTF
V: TRBV11-1; length: 15; D: TRBD2; size: -; J: TRBJ2-3; DNA: TGTGCCAGCAGCCCGGCGGGGGAGTACACAGATACGCAGTATTTT; CDR3: CASSPAGEYTDTQYF
V: TRBV4-3; length: 16; D: -; size: -; J: TRBJ2-7; DNA: TGCGCCAGCAGCCAAGCCTTTGGGCAGGGTGGGTACGAGCAGTACTTC; CDR3: CASSQAFGQGGYEQYF
V: TRBV5-4; length: 14; D: TRBD1; size: -; J: TRBJ2-4; DNA: TGTGCCAGCAGCTTGCAGGGGGCTGAAAACATTCAGTACTTC; CDR3: CASSLQGAENIQYF
V: TRBV28; length: 14; D: -; size: -; J: TRBJ1-1; DNA: TGTGCCAGCAGTTTCCCCTACAGGAGGGCTGAAGCTTTCTTT; CDR3: CASSFPYRRAEAFF
V: TRBV5-8; length: 14; D: -; size: -; J: TRBJ2-1; DNA: TGTGCCAGCAGCTTGGGTCCCCAGGGGAATGAGCAGTTCTTC; CDR3: CASSLGPQGNEQFF
V: TRBV6-1; length: 13; D: -; size: -; J: TRBJ2-7; DNA: TGTGCCAGCAATCCAGACAGAGGTTACGAGCAGTACTTC; CDR3: CASNPDRGYEQYF
V: TRBV6-4; length: 14; D: -; size: -; J: TRBJ1-5; DNA: TGTGCCAGCAGTGACTCCGAGGGAGCTCAGCCCCAGCATTTT; CDR3: CASSDSEGAQPQHF
V: TRBV28; length: 17; D: TRBD1; size: -; J: TRBJ2-2; DNA: TGTGCCAGCAGTTCCTTCCTTCCCCAGGGGGCGGCCGGGGAGCTGTTTTTT; CDR3: CASSSFLPQGAAGELFF
V: TRBV29-1; length: 11; D: -; size: once; J: TRBJ2-5; DNA: TGCAGCGTTGAACTTGGAGAGACCCAGTACTTC; CDR3: CSVELGETQYF
V: TRBV28; length: 16; D: TRBD1; size: -; J: TRBJ1-4; DNA: TGTGCCAGCACAGGGGGGACATCTACAACTAATGAAAAACTGTTTTTT; CDR3: CASTGGTSTTNEKLFF
V: TRBV5-1; length: 16; D: TRBD2; size: -; J: TRBJ2-3; DNA: TGCGCCAGCAGCTTGGGACTAGCCACTAGCACAGATACGCAGTATTTT; CDR3: CASSLGLATSTDTQYF
V: TRBV30; length: 13; D: -; size: -; J: TRBJ2-7; DNA: TGTGCCTGGAGTCTAGGGGGATACTACGAGCAGTACTTC; CDR3: CAWSLGGYYEQYF
V: TRBV7-9; length: 13; D: -; size: few; J: TRBJ2-7; DNA: TGTGCCAGCAGCTTAGCCGGAGCTTACGAGCAGTACTTC; CDR3: CASSLAGAYEQYF
V: TRBV5-1; length: 16; D: -; size: -; J: TRBJ2-2; DNA: TGCGCCAGCAGCTTGGGGTTCGGGCTTATCACCGGGGAGCTGTTTTTT; CDR3: CASSLGFGLITGELFF
V: TRBV5-1; length: 16; D: TRBD1; size: many; J: TRBJ1-1; DNA: TGCGCCAGCAGACCGGACAGGGGCCCTTCGAACACTGAAGCTTTCTTT; CDR3: CASRPDRGPSNTEAFF
V: TRBV14; length: 13; D: -; size: -; J: TRBJ2-5; DNA: TGTGCCAGCAGCTCGCGGGTGGGAGAGACCCAGTACTTC; CDR3: CASSSRVGETQYF
V: TRBV2; length: 12; D: -; size: -; J: TRBJ2-2; DNA: TGTGCCAGCACTCTGGTCACCGGGGAGCTGTTTTTT; CDR3: CASTLVTGELFF
V: TRBV29-1; length: 12; D: -; size: -; J: TRBJ2-7; DNA: TGCAGCGTTGCGGACGGTACCTACGAGCAGTACTTC; CDR3: CSVADGTYEQYF
V: TRBV11-2; length: 16; D: TRBD2; size: -; J: TRBJ2-1; DNA: TGTGCCAGCAGCTCATTCGGCCGACTAGCGGGAGTAGGGCAGTTCTTC; CDR3: CASSSFGRLAGVGQFF
V: TRBV2; length: 14; D: TRBD1; size: -; J: TRBJ2-7; DNA: TGTGCCAGCAGTCGGACAGGCCGAGTGGGCGAGCAGTACTTC; CDR3: CASSRTGRVGEQYF
V: TRBV6-4; length: 15; D: TRBD1; size: many; J: TRBJ1-2; DNA: TGTGCCAGCAGTGACGGAGGAGGGGGCGCGGATGGCTACACCTTC; CDR3: CASSDGGGGADGYTF
V: TRBV12-5; length: 16; D: -; size: -; J: TRBJ1-2; DNA: TGTGCTAGTGGTTTGGTACTCCAGGGTTTTAACTATGGCTACACCTTC; CDR3: CASGLVLQGFNYGYTF
V: TRBV9; length: 17; D: -; size: few; J: TRBJ2-1; DNA: TGTGCCAGCAGCGTAGCTTCTAGTTTCTTGGGGTACGATGAGCAGTTCTTC; CDR3: CASSVASSFLGYDEQFF
V: TRBV21-1; length: 12; D: -; size: once; J: TRBJ1-4; DNA: TGTGCCAGCAGCAAAGGGGTTGAAAAACTGTTTTTT; CDR3: CASSKGVEKLFF
V: TRBV6-4; length: 15; D: TRBD1; size: -; J: TRBJ2-3; DNA: TGTGCCAGCAGTAACGGACAGGCACGCACAGATACGCAGTATTTT; CDR3: CASSNGQARTDTQYF
V: TRBV18; length: 14; D: -; size: -; J: TRBJ2-7; DNA: TGTGCCAGCTCACCTCTGGAGGGCTCCTACGAGCAGTACTTC; CDR3: CASSPLEGSYEQYF
V: TRBV5-8; length: 17; D: -; size: once; J: TRBJ1-4; DNA: TGTGCCAGCAGCTTGGTCGTACTATCTGACAGGAGTGAAAAACTGTTTTTT; CDR3: CASSLVVLSDRSEKLFF
V: TRBV9; length: 14; D: -; size: -; J: TRBJ2-7; DNA: TGTGCCAGCAGCGTATGGGACCAAGGCTACGAGCAGTACTTC; CDR3: CASSVWDQGYEQYF
V: TRBV5-1; length: 14; D: TRBD2; size: many; J: TRBJ2-2; DNA: TGCGCCAGCAGCCCCACAGCGGGATCGGGGGAGCTGTTTTTT; CDR3: CASSPTAGSGELFF
V: TRBV7-9; length: 13; D: -; size: -; J: TRBJ1-5; DNA: TGTGCCAGCAGCTTAGCCGGGAGCCAGCCCCAGCATTTT; CDR3: CASSLAGSQPQHF
V: TRBV29-1; length: 13; D: TRBD2; size: -; J: TRBJ2-1; DNA: TGCAGCGTTGAAGGACTAGCAAGGAATGAGCAGTTCTTC; CDR3: CSVEGLARNEQFF